The 27 T cell receptor beta chains presented below share a single source sample, sequenced in a study of T cells in tuberculosis. Cells were sorted from thawed PBMC rested overnight and stained with GMM-loaded CD1B tetramer, viability dye and anti-CD3. C32 glucose monomycolate from Rhodococcus equi was loaded onto the CD1B tetramers. Produced via immunoSEQ multiplex PCR; TCRdb's table is partial and in-frame only. Of 80,000 to 100,000 clones listed, roughly 93% are singletons. Sequencing was performed on CD1b-GMM tetramer-negative cells sorted from PBMCs. Source of these receptors: an adult woman with latent tuberculosis.

This chain joins TRBV9 and TRBJ1-6, with 8 bases matching TRBD1. This CDR3 region has 15 residues. Germline CDR1 and CDR2: SGDLS and YYNGEE. The ends lost 4 bases at V and 10 bases at J; junction bases unmatched: 10. The chain's CDR3 is CASSPLDRAGSPLHF. CDR3 DNA: TGTGCCAGCAGCCCCTTGGACAGGGCAGGGTCACCCCTCCACTTT.

The J gene is TRBJ1-2, the V gene TRBV5-6; TRBD1 matches at 10 bases. Germline V lookup: CDR1 SGHDT, CDR2 YYEEEE. The ends lost 2 bases at V and 0 bases at J; junction bases unmatched: 4. The CDR3 has 16 residues. CDR3 in DNA: TGTGCCAGCAGCTTACGGACAGGGGGAGCTAACTATGGCTACACCTTC. This sequence encodes CASSLRTGGANYGYTF.

The rearrangement uses TRBV6-5 and TRBJ2-1; 11 nucleotides match TRBD2. This CDR3 is 15 amino acids long. After removal of 6 bases from V and 8 bases from J, the junction contained 9 bases not matched to a gene. CDR1 and CDR2 (germline): MNHEY, SVGAGI. The chain's CDR3 is CASSQLAGGPHEQFF. The CDR3 coding sequence is TGTGCCAGCAGCCAATTAGCGGGGGGGCCGCATGAGCAGTTCTTC.

The chain is built from TRBV27 and TRBJ1-2; a possible D gene is TRBD1 (6 bases). V was clipped by 2 bases and J by 4 bases, with 14 bases between them. This CDR3 contains 15 residues. Per the germline V gene, CDR1 is MNHEY and CDR2 is SMNVEV (reference sequence). CDR3 protein: CASSLDGGASYGYTF. For the CDR3, the DNA is TGTGCCAGCAGTTTAGATGGGGGCGCATCCTATGGCTACACCTTC.

The rearrangement links TRBV11-2 to TRBJ1-1; possibly TRBD1 for D (5 bases). Germline CDR1 and CDR2: SGHAT and FQNNGV. V was trimmed by 0 bases and J by 12 bases, leaving 11 bases between them. There are 12 residues in the CDR3. The CDR3 DNA is TGTGCCAGCAGCTTAGATTTTGGGGCCCCTTTCTTT. Its translation is CASSLDFGAPFF.

Here the CDR3 DNA reads TGTGCCAGCGGTGTGATTCAGGTGTCACCCCTCCACTTT. This codes for CASGVIQVSPLHF. The chain couples TRBV6-5 to TRBJ1-6, with D unclear. V was pared by 8 bases and J by 10 bases, with 15 bases between. Germline CDR1 reads MNHEY; CDR2 reads SVGAGI. The CDR3 extends over 13 amino acids.

The J gene is TRBJ2-5, the V gene TRBV10-3; 8 bases are shared with TRBD2. Trimming removed 2 bases from V and 3 bases from J; junction bases left unmatched: 2. This CDR3 contains 14 residues. The germline V gene has CDR1 ENHRY and CDR2 SYGVKD. CDR3 nucleotide sequence: TGTGCCATCAGTGAGAACGGGGGGGAAGAGACCCAGTACTTC. Protein product: CAISENGGEETQYF.

The chain links TRBV15 to TRBJ1-5; TRBD1 matches at 9 bases. Per germline, CDR1 LNHNV and CDR2 YYDKDF (reference sequence). The CDR3 consists of 17 residues. V shed 3 bases and J 4 bases; nucleotides not matched to a gene: 10. In nucleotides, the CDR3 is TGTGCCACCAGCAGTTTACCGGGACAGGGATTGAATCAGCCCCAGCATTTT. Protein product: CATSSLPGQGLNQPQHF.

The chain joins TRBV2 to TRBJ2-3, with 11 bases matching TRBD2. The CDR3 is 17 residues long. The V gene end was trimmed by 6 bases and the J gene end by 4 bases; junction bases not matched to a gene: 12. Germline V gene lookup returns CDR1 SNHLY and CDR2 FYNNEI. The CDR3 nucleotides are TGTGCCAGCAGAGGCGGGATAGCGGGGGGGCTGGCAGATACGCAGTATTTT. Translating it yields CASRGGIAGGLADTQYF.

The chain has TRBV30 and TRBJ1-3; no clear D. The V end lost 1 base, the J end lost 0 bases, and 4 bases lay between the germline ends. From germline, CDR1 is GTSNPN and CDR2 SVGIG (reference sequence). CDR3 length: 13 residues. Written as DNA, the CDR3 is TGTGCCTGGAGTGCCATCTCTGGAAACACCATATATTTT. The encoded protein is CAWSAISGNTIYF.

The J gene is TRBJ2-2, the V gene TRBV9; tentative D call: TRBD1 (6 bases). Germline CDR1 reads SGDLS; CDR2 reads YYNGEE. The CDR3 extends over 16 amino acids. Trimming cost V 0 bases and J 3 bases, with 12 bases left between them. The CDR3 reads CASSVGRGWDTGELFF. CDR3 sequence (DNA): TGTGCCAGCAGCGTAGGCAGGGGTTGGGACACCGGGGAGCTGTTTTTT.

CDR3 region: CASSLPRPSGGYGYTF. The CDR3 coding sequence is TGTGCCAGCAGCTTACCCCGACCTTCGGGGGGCTATGGCTACACCTTC. The rearrangement joins TRBV7-2 to TRBJ1-2, with a weak D call TRBD1 (5 bases). The V gene's germline CDR1 is SGHTA and CDR2 FQGNSA. V was trimmed by 2 bases and J by 4 bases, leaving 17 bases between them. This CDR3 comprises 16 residues. Together with reference TRBV7-2 and TRBJ1-2, the CDR3 gives the full variable domain: GAGVSQSPSNKVTEKGKDVELRCDPISGHTALYWYRQSLGQGLEFLIYFQGNSAPDKSGLPSDRFSAERTGGSVSTLTIQRTQQEDSAVYLCASSLPRPSGGYGYTFGSGTRLTVV.

The chain carries TRBV19 and TRBJ1-1; no firm D call. The CDR3 runs 13 residues. Germline V gives CDR1 LNHDA, CDR2 SQIVND (reference sequence). The germline V and J ends were trimmed by 4 bases and 3 bases, with 9 bases remaining between them. The CDR3 DNA is TGTGCCAGTAGTAAATCGGGGTACACTGAAGCTTTCTTT. It codes for CASSKSGYTEAFF.

V gene TRBV15 combines with J gene TRBJ1-2; D not resolved. The germline CDR1 and CDR2 sequences are LNHNV and YYDKDF (reference sequence). V gave up 1 base and J gave up 8 bases, with 14 bases separating them. CDR3 length: 14 amino acids. The CDR3 sequence is CATSRVAASMGYTF. The CDR3 coding sequence is TGTGCCACCAGCAGAGTTGCTGCGTCTATGGGCTACACCTTC.

The chain links TRBV6-5 to TRBJ2-7, with 8 bases identical to TRBD2. CDR1 is MNHEY and CDR2 is SVGAGI in the germline V gene. Losses at the gene ends were 2 bases for V and 6 bases for J; bases not matched to a gene: 9. This CDR3 is 15 amino acids long. CDR3 loop: CASSYAGGMGVEQYF. CDR3 DNA sequence: TGTGCCAGCAGTTACGCGGGGGGAATGGGAGTCGAGCAGTACTTC.

The chain employs TRBV5-1 and TRBJ2-1; possibly TRBD2 for D (6 bases). Germline V CDR1 and CDR2: SGHRS, YFSETQ. V shed 2 bases and J shed 1 base, with 10 bases lying between them. There are 15 residues in the CDR3. The CDR3: CASSLNGGSYNEQFF. DNA for the CDR3: TGCGCCAGCAGCTTAAACGGGGGATCCTACAATGAGCAGTTCTTC.

V usage is TRBV2 and J usage is TRBJ1-4; perhaps TRBD1 as D (6 bases). Germline V gives CDR1 SNHLY, CDR2 FYNNEI. This CDR3 comprises 17 residues. V was pared by 2 bases and J by 0 bases, with 13 bases between. CDR3 nucleotide sequence: TGTGCCAGCAGTGAAAGGACAGCAGCTGCAACTAATGAAAAACTGTTTTTT. It translates to CASSERTAAATNEKLFF.

V gene TRBV2 combines with J gene TRBJ1-2; TRBD1 aligns across 11 bases. Germline trimming cut 7 bases from V and 4 bases from J; bases unmatched to any gene: 5. The germline gives CDR1 SNHLY, CDR2 FYNNEI. The CDR3 is 14 amino acids. The CDR3 bases are TGTGCCAGCACCAGGGACAGGGGGACCTATGGCTACACCTTC. This encodes CASTRDRGTYGYTF.

The chain is built from TRBV5-1 and TRBJ2-1; 8 bases line up with TRBD2. From germline, CDR1 is SGHRS and CDR2 YFSETQ. The CDR3 is made up of 14 amino acids. J gave up 9 bases and V 4 bases, and 9 bases lay outside the gene matches. CDR3 nucleotide sequence: TGCGCCAGCAGCCCGGGGGGACTAGAAGGTGAGCAGTTCTTC. It yields the protein CASSPGGLEGEQFF.

The chain carries TRBV28 and TRBJ1-1; D ambiguous. This CDR3 has 14 amino acids. The germline V gene has CDR1 MDHEN and CDR2 SYDVKM. V was shortened by 8 bases and J by 1 base, with 14 bases between the two germline ends. CDR3: CASVLFLKNTEAFF. The CDR3 DNA sequence: TGTGCCAGCGTTTTGTTTTTAAAGAACACTGAAGCTTTCTTT.

This chain links TRBV6-6 with TRBJ2-7, with 9 bases that match TRBD2. The CDR3 covers 15 residues. Trimming at V came to 0 bases and at J to 6 bases, leaving 6 bases not matched to a gene. The germline V gene encodes CDR1 MNHNY and CDR2 SVGAGI (reference sequence). The CDR3 spells CASSYSPDSGGEQYF. As DNA, the CDR3 is TGTGCCAGCAGTTACTCGCCTGATAGCGGGGGCGAGCAGTACTTC.

The J gene is TRBJ1-2, the V gene TRBV10-3; TRBD1 aligns across 11 bases. This CDR3 comprises 19 residues. V shed 6 bases, J shed 1 base, and the junction held 16 bases outside the gene matches. Germline CDR1 and CDR2: ENHRY and SYGVKD. The chain's CDR3 is CAISPTGGQGVPYNYGYTF. DNA of the CDR3: TGTGCCATCAGCCCTACCGGGGGACAGGGGGTCCCTTATAACTATGGCTACACCTTC.

V usage is TRBV6-5 and J usage is TRBJ2-2; 9 bases agree with TRBD1. Germline CDR1 is MNHEY and CDR2 is SVGAGI. With V trimmed by 5 bases and J by 1 base, 2 bases remained unmatched. CDR3 length: 15 amino acids. CDR3 DNA: TGTGCCAGCAGTCCGGGACAGGGGAACACCGGGGAGCTGTTTTTT. Translated: CASSPGQGNTGELFF.

J is TRBJ2-3 and V is TRBV7-2; 9 bases match TRBD1. This CDR3 contains 16 residues. The V segment lost 3 bases and the J segment 2 bases; nucleotides outside the gene matches: 6. Germline CDR1 is SGHTA and CDR2 is FQGNSA. CDR3 sequence reads: CASSFIGTGSTDTQYF. CDR3 coding DNA: TGTGCCAGCAGCTTTATTGGGACAGGGTCCACAGATACGCAGTATTTT.

The CDR3 DNA follows: TGTGCCAGCAGGGAGGAGTCCCTATCCTATGGCTACACCTTC. Amino acid sequence: CASREESLSYGYTF. This chain uses TRBV7-9 with TRBJ1-2; unclear D gene. CDR1 is SEHNR, CDR2 FQNEAQ, per germline (reference sequence). This CDR3 contains 14 residues. V was shortened by 6 bases and J by 4 bases, with 15 bases between the two germline ends.

The chain recombines TRBV9 with TRBJ2-3; 8 positions agree with TRBD1. CDR1 and CDR2 from the germline V gene are SGDLS and YYNGEE. Trimming took 0 bases from V and 1 from J; bases not matched to a gene: 4. CDR3 length: 16 amino acids. The CDR3 loop is CASSVVGQGGTDTQYF. CDR3 bases: TGTGCCAGCAGCGTAGTCGGACAGGGCGGCACAGATACGCAGTATTTT.

The chain joins TRBV6-5 to TRBJ1-2; TRBD1 aligns across 9 bases. From germline, CDR1 is MNHEY and CDR2 SVGAGI. Trimming at V came to 2 bases and at J to 4 bases, leaving 5 bases not matched to a gene. The CDR3 has 15 amino acids. CDR3: CASSYGQGQAYGYTF. CDR3 DNA sequence: TGTGCCAGCAGTTACGGACAGGGGCAAGCCTATGGCTACACCTTC.